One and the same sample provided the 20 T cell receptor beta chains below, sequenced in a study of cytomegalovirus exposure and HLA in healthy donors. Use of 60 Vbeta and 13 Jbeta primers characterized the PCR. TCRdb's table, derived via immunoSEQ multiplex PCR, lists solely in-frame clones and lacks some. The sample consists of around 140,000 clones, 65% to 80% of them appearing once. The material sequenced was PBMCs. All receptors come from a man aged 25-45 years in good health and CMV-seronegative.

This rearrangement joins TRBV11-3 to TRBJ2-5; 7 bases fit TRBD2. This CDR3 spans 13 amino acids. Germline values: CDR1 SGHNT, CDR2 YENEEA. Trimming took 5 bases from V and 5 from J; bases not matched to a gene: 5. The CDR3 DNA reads TGTGCCAGCAGCCCCGGGGAGGGGGAGACCCAGTACTTC. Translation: CASSPGEGETQYF.

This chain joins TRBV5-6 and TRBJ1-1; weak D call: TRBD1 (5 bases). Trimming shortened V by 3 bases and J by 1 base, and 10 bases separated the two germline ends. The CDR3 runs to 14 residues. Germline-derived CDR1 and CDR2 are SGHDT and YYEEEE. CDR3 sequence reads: CASSWRQPNTEAFF. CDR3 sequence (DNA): TGTGCCAGCAGCTGGAGACAGCCGAACACTGAAGCTTTCTTT.

In nucleotides, the CDR3 is TGTGCCAGCAGTTATTCGAGCTCTGGAAACACCATATATTTT. As protein: CASSYSSSGNTIYF. This chain links TRBV6-6 with TRBJ1-3; D not certain. Trimming pared 3 bases from V and 0 bases from J, leaving 6 bases between. The CDR3 sequence is 14 residues long. Germline loops: CDR1 MNHNY, CDR2 SVGAGI (reference sequence).

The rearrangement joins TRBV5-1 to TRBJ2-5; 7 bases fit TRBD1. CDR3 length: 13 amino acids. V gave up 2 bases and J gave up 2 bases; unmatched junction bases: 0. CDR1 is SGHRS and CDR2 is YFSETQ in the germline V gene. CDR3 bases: TGCGCCAGCAGCTTACAGGGGCAAGAGACCCAGTACTTC. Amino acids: CASSLQGQETQYF.

CDR3 residues: CAIRTSGSDEQFF. The CDR3 DNA reads TGTGCCATCCGGACTAGCGGGAGCGATGAGCAGTTCTTC. This sequence joins TRBV6-5 and TRBJ2-1; 13 bases map to TRBD2. V shed 10 bases and J 8 bases; nucleotides not matched to a gene: 5. Germline assignment: CDR1 MNHEY and CDR2 SVGAGI. The CDR3 extends over 13 amino acids.

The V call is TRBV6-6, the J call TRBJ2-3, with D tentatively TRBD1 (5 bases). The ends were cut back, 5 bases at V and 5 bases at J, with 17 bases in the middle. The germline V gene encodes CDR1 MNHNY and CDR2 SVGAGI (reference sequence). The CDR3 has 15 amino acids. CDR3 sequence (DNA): TGTGCCAGCAGTCCCATACGGGCCCAGGGAGATACGCAGTATTTT. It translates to CASSPIRAQGDTQYF.

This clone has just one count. CDR3 in DNA: TGTGCCAGCAGTTTGTCGACAGAATTGACAGCCCAGCATTTT. Translating it yields CASSLSTELTAQHF. V is TRBV28 and J is TRBJ1-5, with a tentative D call TRBD1 (5 bases). The CDR3 is made up of 14 amino acids. CDR1 and CDR2 from the germline V gene are MDHEN and SYDVKM. The V gene lost 3 bases and the J gene lost 11 bases, with 17 bases spanning the gap. The full variable domain, completed using reference TRBV28 and TRBJ1-5, is DVKVTQSSRYLVKRTGEKVFLECVQDMDHENMFWYRQDPGLGLRLIYFSYDVKMKEKGDIPEGYSVSREKKERFSLILESASTNQTSMYLCASSLSTELTAQHFGDGTRLSIL.

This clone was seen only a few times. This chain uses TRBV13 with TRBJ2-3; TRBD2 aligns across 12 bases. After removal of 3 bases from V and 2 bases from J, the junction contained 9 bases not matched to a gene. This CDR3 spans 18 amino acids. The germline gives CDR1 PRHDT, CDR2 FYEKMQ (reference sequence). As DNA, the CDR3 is TGTGCCAGCAGCTTGAGACTAGCGGGGGATATAAACACAGATACGCAGTATTTT. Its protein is CASSLRLAGDINTDTQYF.

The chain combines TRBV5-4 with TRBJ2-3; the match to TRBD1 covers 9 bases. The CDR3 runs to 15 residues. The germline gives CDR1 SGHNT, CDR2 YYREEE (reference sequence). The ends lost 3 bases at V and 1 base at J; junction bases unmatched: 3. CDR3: CASSSQGARTDTQYF. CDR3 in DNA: TGTGCCAGCAGCTCACAGGGGGCCCGCACAGATACGCAGTATTTT. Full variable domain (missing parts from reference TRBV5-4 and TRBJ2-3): ETGVTQSPTHLIKTRGQQVTLRCSSQSGHNTVSWYQQALGQGPQFIFQYYREEENGRGNFPPRFSGLQFPNYSSELNVNALELDDSALYLCASSSQGARTDTQYFGPGTRLTVL.

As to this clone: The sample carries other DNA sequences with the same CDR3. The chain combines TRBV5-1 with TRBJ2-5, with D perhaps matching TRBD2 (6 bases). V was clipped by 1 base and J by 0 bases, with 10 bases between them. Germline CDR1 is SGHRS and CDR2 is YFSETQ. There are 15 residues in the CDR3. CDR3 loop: CASSLPRDYQETQYF. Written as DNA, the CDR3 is TGCGCCAGCAGCTTGCCCAGGGACTACCAAGAGACCCAGTACTTC.

CDR3 sequence: CASSLATRQGMDTQYF. The DNA for the CDR3 is TGTGCCAGCAGCTTGGCCACTCGACAGGGGATGGATACGCAGTATTTT. The chain employs TRBV5-6 and TRBJ2-3, with TRBD1 matching over 8 bases. Trimming cost V 0 bases and J 6 bases; bases outside gene matches: 9. This CDR3 region has 16 residues. The germline gives CDR1 SGHDT, CDR2 YYEEEE.

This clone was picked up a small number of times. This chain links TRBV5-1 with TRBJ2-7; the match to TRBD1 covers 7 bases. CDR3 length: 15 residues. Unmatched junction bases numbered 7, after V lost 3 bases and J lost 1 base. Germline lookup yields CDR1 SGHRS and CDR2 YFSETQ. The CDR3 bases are TGCGCCAGCAGCTCGTACAGGGGTTGGTCCTACGAGCAGTACTTC. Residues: CASSSYRGWSYEQYF.

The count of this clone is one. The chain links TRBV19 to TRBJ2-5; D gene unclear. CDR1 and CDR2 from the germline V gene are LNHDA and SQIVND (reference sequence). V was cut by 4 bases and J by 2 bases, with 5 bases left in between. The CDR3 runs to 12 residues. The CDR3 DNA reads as TGTGCCAGTAGTAATACTCAAGAGACCCAGTACTTC. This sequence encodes CASSNTQETQYF. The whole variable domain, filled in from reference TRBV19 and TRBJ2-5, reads DGGITQSPKYLFRKEGQNVTLSCEQNLNHDAMYWYRQDPGQGLRLIYYSQIVNDFQKGDIAEGYSVSREKKESFPLTVTSAQKNPTAFYLCASSNTQETQYFGPGTRLLVL.

CDR3 sequence: CASSLRTRGGVYEQYF. DNA for the CDR3: TGTGCCAGCAGCTTGAGGACGCGGGGGGGAGTCTACGAGCAGTACTTC. V and J are TRBV5-6 and TRBJ2-7; TRBD2 matches 9 bases. The trim removed 1 base at V and 3 bases at J, leaving 8 bases unmatched. There are 16 residues in the CDR3. Germline CDR1 is SGHDT and CDR2 is YYEEEE.

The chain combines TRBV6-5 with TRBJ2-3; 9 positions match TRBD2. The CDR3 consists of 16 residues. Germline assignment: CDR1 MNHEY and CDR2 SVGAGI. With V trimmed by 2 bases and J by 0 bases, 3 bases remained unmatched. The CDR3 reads CASSYGSGGSTDTQYF. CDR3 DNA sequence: TGTGCCAGCAGTTACGGGAGCGGGGGGAGCACAGATACGCAGTATTTT.

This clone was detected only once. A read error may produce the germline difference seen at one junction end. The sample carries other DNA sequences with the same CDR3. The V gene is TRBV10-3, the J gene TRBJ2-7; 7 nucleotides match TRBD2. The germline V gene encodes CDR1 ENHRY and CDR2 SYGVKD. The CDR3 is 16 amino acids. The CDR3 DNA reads TGTGCCATCAGTGATCAGGCGGGCGGGAGTGCCCACGAGCAGTACTTT. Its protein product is CAISDQAGGSAHEQYF.

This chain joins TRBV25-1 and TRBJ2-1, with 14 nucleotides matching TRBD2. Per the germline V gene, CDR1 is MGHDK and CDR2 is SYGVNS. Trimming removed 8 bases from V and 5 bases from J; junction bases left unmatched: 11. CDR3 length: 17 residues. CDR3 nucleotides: TGTGCCAGCCAAAAGGGACTAGCGGGAGTCGAAAACAATGAGCAGTTCTTC. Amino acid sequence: CASQKGLAGVENNEQFF.

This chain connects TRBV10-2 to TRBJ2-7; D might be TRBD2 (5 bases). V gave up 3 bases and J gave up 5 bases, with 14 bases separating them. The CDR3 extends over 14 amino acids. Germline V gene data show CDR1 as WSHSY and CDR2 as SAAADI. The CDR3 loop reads CASSEEAGRNEQYF. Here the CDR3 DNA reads TGCGCCAGCAGTGAAGAGGCGGGTAGGAACGAGCAGTACTTC.

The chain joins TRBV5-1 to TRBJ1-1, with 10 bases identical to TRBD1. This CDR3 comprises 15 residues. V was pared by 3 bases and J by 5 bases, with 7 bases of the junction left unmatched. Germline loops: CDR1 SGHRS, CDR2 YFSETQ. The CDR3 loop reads CASSSWDRGGTEAFF. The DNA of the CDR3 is TGCGCCAGCAGCTCCTGGGACAGGGGAGGGACTGAAGCTTTCTTT. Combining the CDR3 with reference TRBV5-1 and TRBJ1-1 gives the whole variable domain KAGVTQTPRYLIKTRGQQVTLSCSPISGHRSVSWYQQTPGQGLQFLFEYFSETQRNKGNFPGRFSGRQFSNSRSEMNVSTLELGDSALYLCASSSWDRGGTEAFFGQGTRLTVV.

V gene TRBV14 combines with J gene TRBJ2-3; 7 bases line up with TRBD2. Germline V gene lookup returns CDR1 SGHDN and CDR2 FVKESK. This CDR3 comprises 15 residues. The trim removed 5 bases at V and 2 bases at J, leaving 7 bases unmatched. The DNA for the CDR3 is TGTGCCAGCAGCTCACAGCGGGAAAACACAGATACGCAGTATTTT. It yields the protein CASSSQRENTDTQYF.